These T cell receptor beta chains were read from a single sample in a study of blood T cell repertoires in COVID-19. Assay: immunoSEQ multiplex PCR; the TCRdb copy retains only in-frame clones and omits some. The profile shows fewer than 150,000 clones, roughly four fifths of them singletons. Sequences were obtained from peripheral blood. The receptors were gathered from a woman over 75 with acute or convalescent COVID-19. CDR3s include the opening cysteine and the closing phenylalanine or tryptophan. Each record gives: clone size, J gene, V gene, D gene, CDR3 protein, CDR3 DNA. The D gene is left open where the match is weak. Size is stated for part of the rows, as once, few or many counts, or as a class when the clone is expanded.

abundance: few
j_gene: TRBJ2-7
v_gene: TRBV27
d_gene: NA
CDR3aa: CASSPWRTAYEQYF
CDR3nt: TGTGCCAGCAGTCCTTGGAGGACGGCCTACGAGCAGTACTTC

abundance: NA
j_gene: TRBJ2-5
v_gene: TRBV7-9
d_gene: NA
CDR3aa: CASREKPGLQETQYF
CDR3nt: TGTGCCAGCAGGGAGAAGCCGGGACTTCAAGAGACCCAGTACTTC

abundance: NA
j_gene: TRBJ2-4
v_gene: TRBV27
d_gene: NA
CDR3aa: CASSPKTLLAKNIQYF
CDR3nt: TGTGCCAGCAGTCCAAAGACACTTCTAGCCAAAAACATTCAGTACTTC

abundance: NA
j_gene: TRBJ1-1
v_gene: TRBV6-5
d_gene: NA
CDR3aa: CASSAGTFNTEAFF
CDR3nt: TGTGCCAGCAGCGCTGGGACTTTTAACACTGAAGCTTTCTTT

abundance: NA
j_gene: TRBJ1-1
v_gene: TRBV7-8
d_gene: NA
CDR3aa: CASSSLWAGTNTEAFF
CDR3nt: TGTGCCAGCAGCTCTTTGTGGGCGGGAACGAACACTGAAGCTTTCTTT

abundance: NA
j_gene: TRBJ2-1
v_gene: TRBV7-6
d_gene: TRBD1
CDR3aa: CASSLKGYRGKVGHEQFF
CDR3nt: TGTGCCAGCAGCTTAAAGGGGTACAGGGGGAAAGTAGGCCATGAGCAGTTCTTC

abundance: NA
j_gene: TRBJ2-7
v_gene: TRBV5-1
d_gene: NA
CDR3aa: CASSSGTFHEQYF
CDR3nt: TGCGCCAGCAGCTCCGGGACTTTCCACGAGCAGTACTTC

abundance: NA
j_gene: TRBJ1-1
v_gene: TRBV27
d_gene: TRBD1
CDR3aa: CASSLLRGRQSYTEAFF
CDR3nt: TGTGCCAGCAGTTTGTTGAGGGGGCGACAATCGTACACTGAAGCTTTCTTT

abundance: NA
j_gene: TRBJ1-2
v_gene: TRBV10-3
d_gene: TRBD1
CDR3aa: CAIRFILGQGNYGYTF
CDR3nt: TGTGCCATCAGATTTATCCTAGGACAGGGGAACTATGGCTACACCTTC

abundance: NA
j_gene: TRBJ1-5
v_gene: TRBV7-2
d_gene: TRBD1
CDR3aa: CASSLGDRAFQPQHF
CDR3nt: TGTGCCAGCAGCTTAGGAGACAGGGCCTTTCAGCCCCAGCATTTT

abundance: NA
j_gene: TRBJ1-2
v_gene: TRBV29-1
d_gene: TRBD1
CDR3aa: CSVEDLQGANYGYTF
CDR3nt: TGCAGCGTTGAAGATCTACAGGGGGCGAACTATGGCTACACCTTC

abundance: NA
j_gene: TRBJ2-1
v_gene: TRBV11-3
d_gene: NA
CDR3aa: CASSPHFGREAYNEQFF
CDR3nt: TGTGCCAGCAGCCCTCATTTTGGACGGGAAGCCTACAATGAGCAGTTCTTC

abundance: NA
j_gene: TRBJ1-1
v_gene: TRBV5-6
d_gene: NA
CDR3aa: CASSLGGTHLNTEAFF
CDR3nt: TGTGCCAGCAGCCTGGGGGGCACCCACCTGAACACTGAAGCTTTCTTT

abundance: NA
j_gene: TRBJ1-4
v_gene: TRBV2
d_gene: TRBD1
CDR3aa: CASNPQGAANEKLFF
CDR3nt: TGTGCCAGCAACCCACAGGGGGCGGCGAATGAAAAACTGTTTTTT

abundance: NA
j_gene: TRBJ1-4
v_gene: TRBV5-8
d_gene: TRBD1
CDR3aa: CASSLSGQGNEKLFF
CDR3nt: TGTGCCAGCAGCCTATCGGGACAGGGTAATGAAAAACTGTTTTTT

abundance: NA
j_gene: TRBJ2-7
v_gene: TRBV30
d_gene: TRBD1
CDR3aa: CAWSYWDRPYEQYF
CDR3nt: TGTGCCTGGAGTTATTGGGACAGGCCCTACGAGCAGTACTTC

abundance: few
j_gene: TRBJ2-1
v_gene: TRBV27
d_gene: NA
CDR3aa: CASGGIYNEQFF
CDR3nt: TGTGCCAGCGGGGGCATCTACAATGAGCAGTTCTTC

abundance: NA
j_gene: TRBJ1-2
v_gene: TRBV7-9
d_gene: NA
CDR3aa: CASSSLDLLVF
CDR3nt: TGTGCCAGCAGCTCCTTGGATCTACTAGTCTTC

abundance: NA
j_gene: TRBJ1-1
v_gene: TRBV18
d_gene: TRBD1
CDR3aa: CASSPGGQPGGAFF
CDR3nt: TGTGCCAGCTCACCGGGGGGACAGCCCGGAGGGGCTTTCTTT

abundance: NA
j_gene: TRBJ1-3
v_gene: TRBV19
d_gene: TRBD1
CDR3aa: CASSSQGLGNTIYF
CDR3nt: TGTGCCAGTAGTTCACAGGGGCTTGGAAACACCATATATTTT

abundance: NA
j_gene: TRBJ2-1
v_gene: TRBV27
d_gene: TRBD1
CDR3aa: CASSLDRAGAIYNEQFF
CDR3nt: TGTGCCAGCAGTCTAGACAGGGCGGGCGCCATCTACAATGAGCAGTTCTTC

abundance: once
j_gene: TRBJ1-3
v_gene: TRBV19
d_gene: NA
CDR3aa: CASLPSSTGNTIYF
CDR3nt: TGTGCCAGTCTACCGTCAAGCACTGGAAACACCATATATTTT

abundance: NA
j_gene: TRBJ1-1
v_gene: TRBV5-6
d_gene: NA
CDR3aa: CASSLHGGGAFF
CDR3nt: TGTGCCAGCAGCTTACACGGCGGAGGCGCTTTCTTT

abundance: NA
j_gene: TRBJ2-3
v_gene: TRBV7-9
d_gene: TRBD1
CDR3aa: CASSLTRTGSTDTQYF
CDR3nt: TGTGCCAGCAGCTTAACGAGGACAGGAAGCACAGATACGCAGTATTTT

abundance: NA
j_gene: TRBJ1-5
v_gene: TRBV5-4
d_gene: NA
CDR3aa: CASSLDTRQPQHF
CDR3nt: TGTGCCAGCAGCTTGGACACGAGGCAGCCCCAGCATTTT

abundance: NA
j_gene: TRBJ2-7
v_gene: TRBV18
d_gene: TRBD2
CDR3aa: CASSSGTTFYEQYF
CDR3nt: TGTGCCAGCTCATCCGGGACTACCTTCTACGAGCAGTACTTC

abundance: NA
j_gene: TRBJ1-2
v_gene: TRBV7-8
d_gene: TRBD1
CDR3aa: CASSLAPGQGWGGYTF
CDR3nt: TGTGCCAGCAGCTTAGCGCCAGGACAGGGCTGGGGTGGCTACACCTTC

abundance: NA
j_gene: TRBJ1-3
v_gene: TRBV10-2
d_gene: TRBD1
CDR3aa: CASRASGTGTSGNTIYF
CDR3nt: TGCGCCAGCAGAGCTTCCGGGACAGGGACCTCTGGAAACACCATATATTTT

abundance: NA
j_gene: TRBJ2-1
v_gene: TRBV29-1
d_gene: TRBD1
CDR3aa: CSVVPDRRSDEQFF
CDR3nt: TGCAGCGTTGTACCGGACAGGAGGAGCGATGAGCAGTTCTTC

abundance: NA
j_gene: TRBJ2-7
v_gene: TRBV3-1/TRBV3-2
d_gene: TRBD2
CDR3aa: CASSHSAGGGTESTYEQYF
CDR3nt: TGTGCCAGCAGCCATTCAGCGGGGGGCGGGACAGAGTCGACCTACGAGCAGTACTTC

abundance: once
j_gene: TRBJ1-4
v_gene: TRBV7-9
d_gene: NA
CDR3aa: CASSLAKQGLFTNEKLFF
CDR3nt: TGTGCCAGCAGCTTAGCGAAACAGGGCCTCTTTACTAATGAAAAACTGTTTTTT

abundance: few
j_gene: TRBJ1-6
v_gene: TRBV27
d_gene: TRBD1
CDR3aa: CASSSGQGAGNSPLHF
CDR3nt: TGTGCCAGCAGTTCAGGACAGGGGGCAGGTAATTCACCCCTCCACTTT

abundance: few
j_gene: TRBJ1-1
v_gene: TRBV6-5
d_gene: TRBD1
CDR3aa: CASRGDRVGTEAFF
CDR3nt: TGTGCCAGCAGAGGGGACAGGGTGGGTACTGAAGCTTTCTTT

abundance: NA
j_gene: TRBJ1-2
v_gene: TRBV15
d_gene: TRBD1
CDR3aa: CATSRGHLTGGYGYTF
CDR3nt: TGTGCCACCAGCAGAGGCCATCTTACAGGGGGCTATGGCTACACCTTC

abundance: NA
j_gene: TRBJ2-4
v_gene: TRBV7-6
d_gene: TRBD1
CDR3aa: CASSLTDRAGKNIQYF
CDR3nt: TGTGCCAGCAGCTTAACGGACAGGGCGGGGAAAAACATTCAGTACTTC

abundance: once
j_gene: TRBJ1-2
v_gene: TRBV6-5
d_gene: NA
CDR3aa: CASSYSSKAPGGYTF
CDR3nt: TGTGCCAGCAGTTACTCCTCGAAGGCCCCGGGTGGCTACACCTTC

abundance: NA
j_gene: TRBJ2-5
v_gene: TRBV5-5
d_gene: TRBD2
CDR3aa: CASSFSGSSETQYF
CDR3nt: TGTGCCAGCAGCTTTAGCGGGAGTTCGGAGACCCAGTACTTC

abundance: NA
j_gene: TRBJ2-1
v_gene: TRBV19
d_gene: NA
CDR3aa: CASSMGSGGSYNEQFF
CDR3nt: TGTGCCAGTAGTATGGGTAGCGGAGGCTCCTACAATGAGCAGTTCTTC

abundance: NA
j_gene: TRBJ2-2
v_gene: TRBV7-2
d_gene: NA
CDR3aa: CASSQNGFTGELFF
CDR3nt: TGTGCCAGCAGCCAAAACGGGTTCACCGGGGAGCTGTTTTTT

abundance: NA
j_gene: TRBJ1-6
v_gene: TRBV27
d_gene: NA
CDR3aa: CASSLTGQNSPLHF
CDR3nt: TGTGCCAGCAGTTTGACAGGACAGAATTCACCCCTCCACTTT

abundance: NA
j_gene: TRBJ1-5
v_gene: TRBV2
d_gene: TRBD1
CDR3aa: CASSYDRGDQPQHF
CDR3nt: TGTGCCAGCAGCTACGACAGGGGTGATCAGCCCCAGCATTTT

abundance: NA
j_gene: TRBJ1-5
v_gene: TRBV7-8
d_gene: TRBD1
CDR3aa: CASSPRDRGQPQHF
CDR3nt: TGTGCCAGCAGCCCCCGGGACAGGGGCCAGCCCCAGCATTTT

abundance: NA
j_gene: TRBJ2-1
v_gene: TRBV5-4
d_gene: NA
CDR3aa: CASSLVRGTYNEQFF
CDR3nt: TGTGCCAGCAGCTTGGTGCGGGGAACATACAATGAGCAGTTCTTC

abundance: NA
j_gene: TRBJ1-3
v_gene: TRBV19
d_gene: NA
CDR3aa: CASRHRDRRNTIYF
CDR3nt: TGTGCCAGCCGCCACAGGGATCGACGGAACACCATATATTTT